Sequencing of this T cell receptor beta chain was carried out in a study of cytomegalovirus exposure and HLA in healthy donors. Comment on this clone: Its antigen is unknown.

This CDR3 region has 13 residues. Germline CDR1 MNHEY, CDR2 SMNVEV (reference sequence). V was pared by 4 bases and J by 4 bases, with 3 bases of the junction left unmatched. 60 Vbeta and 13 Jbeta primers were used in PCR. Assay: immunoSEQ multiplex PCR; the TCRdb copy retains only in-frame clones and omits some. The top ten clones hold around 2.5% of a sample with roughly 140,000 clones, 82% of them seen once. Study results and caveats: An analysis that was carried out later associated fewer than 20,000 TCR beta sequences with HLA alleles at 0.05 false discovery rate. Cytomegalovirus status was reportedly diagnosed by the classifier with high sensitivity and specificity. Later analysis associated a missense DCLRE1C variant with TCR beta V- and J-gene trimming. TCR beta sequences reportedly predicted the HLA-A and HLA-B alleles of most subjects accurately.

The J gene is TRBJ1-2, the V gene TRBV27; 7 bases align to TRBD1. The TCR originated in a male donor in good health and CMV-seronegative. The sample taken for sequencing was PBMCs. As DNA, the CDR3 is TGTGCCAGCAGTTATGGGGACAGCTATGGCTACACCTTC. It specifies CASSYGDSYGYTF.